This T cell receptor beta chain came from a study of blood T cells in healthy people across ages. Study-level results: PBMC samples, being unsorted, prevented any conclusive comparison of naive and antigen-experienced cells. Per million T cells, TCR beta diversity dropped about linearly as age rose.

With a J-beta primer mix and a sample-barcoded 5' primer, a second PCR ran about 7 to 11 cycles. The authors tagged each cDNA molecule using a template-switch adaptor with 12 random nucleotides. TCRdb re-called the 5' RACE reads through MiXCR, storing one row per CDR3 protein. Altogether nearly 1 million distinct CDR3 sequences are present, roughly 50% being singletons, with the ten largest covering about 22%. CDR1 SQVTM and CDR2 ANQGSEA come from the germline V gene. The germline V and J ends were trimmed by 4 bases and 7 bases, with 17 bases remaining between them. CDR3 size: 14 residues. The table lists this clonotype with a few counts. What it recognizes is unknown.

The J gene is TRBJ2-1, the V gene TRBV29-1; unclear D gene. The source material was blood. This TCR derives from a woman aged 55 to 70 in good health. CDR3 coding DNA: TGCAGCGTTGTCGTGGGCCGAGTAACAAATGAGCAGTTCTTC. Amino acids: CSVVVGRVTNEQFF.